Reported below is one T cell receptor beta chain. It has no known antigen specificity. Base qualities are missing; no much larger clone stands one base away. The sample comes from a study of response to subunit inactivated influenza vaccine (dated by TCRdb to the late 2010s). Context from the whole study: The study used deep quantitative T cell receptor repertoire profiling to track responses to a trivalent subunit inactivated influenza vaccine.

Library method: RT-PCR. Sequenced using an Illumina HiSeq 2500. TCRdb's own reprocessing of the public reads used fastp at Q25 and MiXCR and kept productive beta chains. Every distinct CDR3 protein forms one entry, paired with its most common genes and DNA. A total of over 750,000 distinct CDR3 sequences appear in this sample, around 21% of them only once. Jointly, the top ten make up roughly a tenth of the sample. The full study reports these points: The authors suggested that each seasonal influenza vaccination may recruit only a limited number of new T cells.

Source: PBMCs from blood, taken less than 6 days after vaccination. This clonotype was obtained from a man aged 50 to 59 who received an inactivated influenza vaccine. Donor details come from another sample of the same person, matched by shared clones.

The encoded CDR3 is CAISESGGDEQFF. The DNA is as follows: TGTGCCATCAGTGAGTCCGGAGGCGATGAGCAGTTCTTC. The rearranged chain carries TRBV10-3 and TRBJ2-1; a weak D assignment points to TRBD2 (5 bases agree). The CDR3 contains 13 residues, cysteine and phenylalanine counted. Of the read, only the CDR3 DNA is kept; its 39 bases are in frame from base 1. According to the germline V gene, CDR1 reads ENHRY and CDR2 reads SYGVKD. V lost 0 bases and J lost 8 bases; the stretch between them is 8 bases long.